This T cell receptor beta chain was found in a study of CD8 T cells in Susac syndrome. Study observations and caveats: A relatively small number of individuals underwent TCR sequencing and HLA analysis.

A quantity of about 0.5 to 1 ug RNA underwent reverse transcription using random hexamers. TCRdb reprocessed the immunoSEQ multiplex PCR reads via MiXCR and lists one record per CDR3 protein. Of roughly 200,000 distinct CDR3 sequences listed, about 95% are singletons. Worth noting for this clonotype: Its antigen is unknown.

Trimming shortened V by 1 base and J by 5 bases, and 6 bases separated the two germline ends. The CDR3 runs 12 residues. CDR1 and CDR2 (germline): DFQATT, SNEGSKA (reference sequence). The sequenced material came from CD4+ T cells from PBMCs. This clonotype originated in a human donor in good health. This rearrangement joins TRBV20-1 to TRBJ2-1; no clear D gene. The CDR3 coding sequence is TGCAGTGCTAGAGGACTGCACAATGAGCAGTTCTTC. This encodes CSARGLHNEQFF.